The 5 T cell receptor beta chains presented below share a single source sample, sequenced in a study of shared clonotypes between healthy human individuals. Sequencing used immunoSEQ multiplex PCR; TCRdb keeps in-frame clones, though not all of them. The table lists 550,000 to 750,000 clones, around 90% of them singletons. CD8 cells regarded as naive lacked CD45RO, were positively chosen for CCR7, and omitted terminally differentiated effector memory CD45RA+ cells. The sample taken for sequencing was naive CD8+ T cells sorted from blood. All receptors derive from a man aged 30-40 years in good health.

The J gene is TRBJ2-3, the V gene TRBV9; TRBD2 matches 7 bases. J was trimmed by 5 bases and V by 7 bases; bases with no gene match: 10. CDR1 and CDR2 from the germline V gene are SGDLS and YYNGEE. CDR3 size: 14 residues. The CDR3 DNA reads TGTGCCAGCCTCAAGGGAACGGGAGGAGATACGCAGTATTTT. Its translation: CASLKGTGGDTQYF.

V gene TRBV6-1 combines with J gene TRBJ2-5, with TRBD1 matching over 8 bases. CDR1 is MNHNS and CDR2 is SASEGT in the germline V gene. J was trimmed by 2 bases and V by 4 bases; bases with no gene match: 3. There are 14 residues in the CDR3. CDR3 nucleotides: TGTGCCAGCAGTGGGGACAGGTTTCAAGAGACCCAGTACTTC. Residues: CASSGDRFQETQYF.

This clone was recorded once. The chain is built from TRBV4-2 and TRBJ1-2; D is unresolved. The V and J ends lost 0 bases and 5 bases respectively, with 16 bases between them. CDR3 length equals 16 residues. The germline gives CDR1 LGHNA, CDR2 YNFKEQ. The CDR3 DNA follows: TGTGCCAGCAGCCAAGAAGAAGAGGGCATAGGATATGGCTACACCTTC. Translation gives CASSQEEEGIGYGYTF.

The chain links TRBV4-3 to TRBJ1-5; D unresolved. The V gene's germline CDR1 is LGHNA and CDR2 YSLEER. This CDR3 is 15 amino acids long. Trimming pared 0 bases from V and 6 bases from J, leaving 12 bases between. CDR3 DNA: TGCGCCAGCAGCCAAGATCGGTCGGGATCTCAGCCCCAGCATTTT. The encoded protein is CASSQDRSGSQPQHF.

This rearrangement joins TRBV4-3 to TRBJ2-7; weak D call: TRBD1 (6 bases). This CDR3 has 16 amino acids. CDR1 is LGHNA and CDR2 is YSLEER in the germline V gene. The V end was cut by 5 bases, the J end by 2 bases, with 19 bases between. The CDR3 DNA follows: TGCGCCAGCAGCAAAAGCTCAGGGGCGTTAACCTACGAGCAGTACTTC. Translated: CASSKSSGALTYEQYF.